This TCR beta chain was captured in a study of blood T cell repertoires in COVID-19 (dated by TCRdb to 2020 to 2021). Study-level background: Samples from collaborators originated in the United States, Italy and Spain and spanned both the acute and convalescent phases of COVID-19. The prospective study material was composed of cDNA or gDNA derived from T cells, B-cell-depleted T cells, or PBMCs. Where HLA class I and class II types were available, the types were taken from metadata supplied by the sample provider, not from assay-based typing. The repertoires were released in a freely available public database intended as a resource for research on the immune response to SARS-CoV-2. The dataset comprised deeply sampled blood TCRbeta repertoires from subjects exposed to, actively infected with, or recovered from COVID-19. Nearly every sample came with metadata listing a de-identified subject ID, COVID-19 status, age in years and sex. Samples were obtained from the ongoing ImmuneRACE study (first 160 participants) and from about 1,300 subjects provided by 6 global collaborators.

TCRbeta CDR3 regions were amplified from genomic DNA using the immunoSEQ Assay, a bias-controlled multiplex PCR. The authors processed their data as follows. The number of nucleated cells in each sample was estimated from the amplification of reference gene primers within the assay. Sequence reads were collapsed and filtered to measure the absolute abundance of every unique TCRbeta CDR3 rearrangement. For each sample, productive Simpson clonality was calculated as the square root of Simpson's diversity index over productive rearrangements. TCRdb limited this immuneACCESS table to in-frame rearrangements with V and J called. A share of clones is missing; checked studies link under half to unresolved V genes, and the rest is unexplained. That table gives V, J and clone size, and the DNA gave D and trimming. In this sample the table shows 120,000 to 150,000 clones, 76% of which occur a single time. Around 4% of the sample is taken by the ten largest.

CDR1 is given as SGHRS and CDR2 as YFSETQ, both from the germline V gene. The CDR3 starts with the cysteine, ends with the phenylalanine, and has 15 residues. The sequence is cut down to CDR3 DNA, 45 bases in frame from base 1. Trimming removed 1 base from V and 0 bases from J, leaving 11 bases between the germline ends. Collaborating institutions collected whole blood in K2EDTA tubes following their own protocols. Collaborator samples were shipped for TCRbeta analysis as frozen whole blood, isolated PBMCs, or DNA extracted from either sample type. Here is what the overall study found, with its caveats: The amount of clinical and demographic metadata varied by source and participant and was provided uncurated.

For this clone: There is no known antigen for this receptor. Qualities for individual bases were not recorded, and no much larger clone is one base off. Within the sample, other DNA sequences also encode this same CDR3.

The sample was peripheral blood. The chain employs TRBV5-1 and TRBJ2-7; D gene: possibly TRBD2, on 5 matching bases. The source of this sequence is a man aged 55 to 70 with acute or convalescent COVID-19. The CDR3 region reads CASSLSGVSSYEQYF. The DNA sequence reads TGCGCCAGCAGCTTGTCCGGGGTAAGCTCCTACGAGCAGTACTTC.